This T cell receptor beta chain came from a study of shared clonotypes between healthy human individuals. The study, taken as a whole, reports: Around 5% was the fraction of naive CD4 clonotypes found shared across several donors. Generally, naive subsets came out with larger estimated richness than memory subsets.

The V gene end was trimmed by 1 base and the J gene end by 2 bases; junction bases not matched to a gene: 6. Germline CDR1 and CDR2: SGHTA and FQGNSA. CDR3 length: 17 residues. The repertoire was sequenced with immunoSEQ multiplex PCR; TCRdb's copy has only in-frame clones and lacks some. The sample yields under 600,000 clones, approximately 97% seen once. A note on this clone: What it recognizes is unknown.

The gene calls are TRBV7-2 and TRBJ2-5; 11 bases are a match to TRBD2. The sample consisted of naive CD4+ T cells sorted from blood. As to subset: CD45RA+ positively selected. The TCR originated in a woman aged 25-40 years in good health. The CDR3 here is CASSLVPGLAVQETQYF. The CDR3 region has the DNA TGTGCCAGCAGCTTAGTCCCGGGACTAGCGGTTCAAGAGACCCAGTACTTC.